The entry below describes one T cell receptor beta chain. Its antigen remains unknown. Only in-frame clones appear in the TCRdb table, and some are missing; sequencing was by immunoSEQ multiplex PCR. The sample carries 40,000 to 45,000 clones, 65% to 90% recorded once. The study sampled blood at baseline, cycle 4 day 1, and cycle 7 day 1. This sample stems from a study of OX40 agonist ivuxolimab in advanced cancers. As for the study in general: The study enrolled dose-escalation patients with hepatocellular carcinoma, melanoma, renal cell or head and neck cancer. Subjects had a mean age of approximately 60 years, with a range of about 23 to 90; around 80% were male. Study observations and caveats: Clonal expansion was among the lowest in partial responders at 0.1-3.0 mg/kg, especially CD8+.

Sequences were derived from CD4+ or CD8+ T cells sorted from blood, sampled in a trial of the OX40 agonist ivuxolimab. This receptor was taken from an adult with an advanced solid tumor such as melanoma, head and neck, liver or kidney cancer.

The CDR3 region is CASSSPGTGHNEQFF. The CDR3 DNA follows: TGTGCCAGCAGTTCCCCCGGGACAGGCCACAATGAGCAGTTCTTC. The V and J genes are TRBV27 and TRBJ2-1; the match to TRBD1 covers 8 bases. V was pared by 4 bases and J by 5 bases, with 7 bases of the junction left unmatched. This CDR3 comprises 15 residues. Germline V gene sequence: CDR1 MNHEY, CDR2 SMNVEV (reference sequence).